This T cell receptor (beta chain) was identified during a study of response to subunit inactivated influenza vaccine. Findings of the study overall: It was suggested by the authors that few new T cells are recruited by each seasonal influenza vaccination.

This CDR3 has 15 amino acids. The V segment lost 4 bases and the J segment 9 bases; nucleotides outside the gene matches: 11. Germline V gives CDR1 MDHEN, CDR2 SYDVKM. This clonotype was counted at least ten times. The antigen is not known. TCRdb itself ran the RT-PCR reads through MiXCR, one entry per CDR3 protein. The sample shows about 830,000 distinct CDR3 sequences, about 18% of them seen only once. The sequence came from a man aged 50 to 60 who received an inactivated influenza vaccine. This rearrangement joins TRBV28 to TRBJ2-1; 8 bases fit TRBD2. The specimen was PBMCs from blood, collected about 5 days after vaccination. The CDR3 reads CASSWTWRGVGEQFF. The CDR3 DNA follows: TGTGCCAGCAGTTGGACTTGGCGGGGGGTCGGTGAGCAGTTCTTC.